This TCR beta chain emerged from a study of T cell repertoires in cytomegalovirus infection. Study context: Carrying CMV and the relevant HLA type showed in public TCR beta signatures. Overall study results and limits: Frequencies of public TCR beta families were cumulated, and this identified carriers of CMV plus the relevant HLA. CMV-specific TCR beta clonotypes restricted by HLA-C were the ones dominating the ex vivo response.

V lost 8 bases, J lost 3 bases, and 6 bases lay in between. CDR1 is ENHRY and CDR2 is SYGVKD in the germline V gene. The length of the CDR3 is 11 residues. MiXCR, run by TCRdb on the reads, gives a single entry per CDR3 protein. The table has about 700,000 distinct CDR3 sequences, roughly 30% seen once. This clonotype was counted between two and nine times. As yet, its antigen is unknown. The chain combines TRBV10-3 with TRBJ2-3; D remains ambiguous. This sequence was found in a human donor in good health (CMV status not recorded). Some clones in this sample may be carry-over from other donors' samples. The source was cultured PBMCs, collected from culture after CMV antigen stimulation. The CDR3 sequence is CAIGPTDTQYF. The CDR3, as DNA: TGTGCCATCGGGCCGACAGATACGCAGTATTTT.